Sequencing of this TCR beta chain was carried out in a study of cytomegalovirus exposure and HLA in healthy donors. About the study: Within an early data release were tens of millions of unique TCRs drawn from HLA-typed donors. Points from the study as a whole: The only immune exposure information that was available was CMV serostatus.

Concerning this clone itself: The antigen remains undetermined. The conserved final phenylalanine or tryptophan is absent from the CDR3, which likely points to a read error.

V lost 0 bases, J lost 3 bases, and 7 bases lay in between. The CDR3 spans 14 residues. Looked up from germline, CDR1 is MGHRA and CDR2 is YSYEKL. Amplification used 60 Vbeta primers and 13 Jbeta primers. Produced via immunoSEQ multiplex PCR; TCRdb's table is partial and in-frame only. The sample records 70,000 to 90,000 clones, around two thirds being singletons. This clonotype originated in a man in his sixties in good health and CMV-seropositive. The sample was PBMCs. V and J are TRBV4-1 and TRBJ2-3; D gene ambiguous. For the CDR3, the DNA is TGCGCCAGCAGCCAAGATTCCCCTACAGATACGCAGTATCTT. It encodes CASSQDSPTDTQYL.